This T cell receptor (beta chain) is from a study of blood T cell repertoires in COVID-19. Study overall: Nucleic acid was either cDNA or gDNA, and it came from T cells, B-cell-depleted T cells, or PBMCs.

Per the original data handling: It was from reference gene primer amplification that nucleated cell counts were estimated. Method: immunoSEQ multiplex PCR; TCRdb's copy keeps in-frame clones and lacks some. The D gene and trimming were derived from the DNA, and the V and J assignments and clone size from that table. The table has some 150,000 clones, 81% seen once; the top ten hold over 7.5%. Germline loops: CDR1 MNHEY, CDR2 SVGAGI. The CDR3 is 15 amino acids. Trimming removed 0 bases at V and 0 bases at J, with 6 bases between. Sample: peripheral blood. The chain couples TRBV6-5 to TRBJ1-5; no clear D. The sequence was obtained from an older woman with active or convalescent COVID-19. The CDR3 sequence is CASSYSSYSNQPQHF. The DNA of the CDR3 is TGTGCCAGCAGTTACTCCTCTTATAGCAATCAGCCCCAGCATTTT.